The source of this T cell receptor beta chain is a study of early T cells in non-severe SARS-CoV-2 infection. Study at large: Sequencing input comprised bulk RNA from unsorted whole blood; chain pairing was not available.

General study results and limits: CD4 and private specificities were missed by VDJdb matching, which favored anti-spike CD8 responses.

Unique molecular identifier tags were affixed to discrete cDNA molecules. TCRdb called the 5' RACE reads again in MiXCR, with one record for every CDR3 protein. The sample contains about 64,000 distinct CDR3 sequences, 4.9% of which appear only once. This clonotype occurred a few times. Its matching antigen is unknown. Germline V gene sequence: CDR1 SGHNT, CDR2 YENEEA. The V segment lost 5 bases and the J segment 2 bases; nucleotides outside the gene matches: 4. The CDR3 has 16 residues. Sequenced sample: whole blood. This receptor was taken from an adult who was a healthcare worker with PCR-confirmed SARS-CoV-2 infection or an uninfected control (not recorded which). The chain is built from TRBV11-3 and TRBJ2-3; 13 bases align to TRBD2. This CDR3 is CASSQLAGGATDTQYF. The CDR3 DNA is TGTGCCAGCAGCCAACTAGCGGGGGGGGCCACAGATACGCAGTATTTT.